This T cell receptor (beta chain) is drawn from a study of OX40 agonist ivuxolimab in advanced cancers. Here immunoSEQ multiplex PCR was the method, and the copy in TCRdb shows in-frame clones only, minus some. The sample lists around 62,000 clones; around 83% were seen once. The germline gives CDR1 LNHDA, CDR2 SQIVND (reference sequence). The CDR3 is made up of 13 amino acids. Trimming stripped 9 bases from V and 4 bases from J, with 15 bases between. The specimen comprised CD4+ or CD8+ T cells sorted from blood, sampled in a trial of the OX40 agonist ivuxolimab. The origin of this receptor is an adult with an advanced solid tumor such as melanoma, head and neck, liver or kidney cancer. This chain links TRBV19 with TRBJ1-2; D is unclear. CDR3 nucleotides: TGTGCCAGCACCCAATTCGCTGCCTATGGCTACACCTTC. The encoded protein is CASTQFAAYGYTF.